The subject of this entry is one TCR beta chain. Method: immunoSEQ multiplex PCR; TCRdb's copy keeps in-frame clones and lacks some. The repertoire holds roughly 1 million clones, with 75% to 80% as singletons. The record originates from a study of shared clonotypes between healthy human individuals. Germline CDR1 reads SEHNR; CDR2 reads FQNEAQ (reference sequence). This CDR3 is built from 14 residues. V was trimmed by 2 bases and J by 8 bases, leaving 15 bases between them. The chain is built from TRBV7-9 and TRBJ1-2; tentative D call: TRBD1 (5 bases). The material sequenced was memory CD4+ T cells from PBMCs. Noted subset: CD45RA-negative fraction. The TCR comes from a man younger than 30 in good health. Some clones in this sample may be carry-over from other donors' samples. CDR3 in amino acids: CASSLLGGMGGYTF. The CDR3 DNA sequence: TGTGCCAGCAGCTTACTGGGGGGAATGGGCGGCTACACCTTC.